The next 28 T cell receptor beta chains were all read from a single sample in a study of cytomegalovirus exposure and HLA in healthy donors. The primer mix had 60 Vbeta and 13 Jbeta primers. Produced via immunoSEQ multiplex PCR; TCRdb's table is partial and in-frame only. Among 200,000 to 250,000 clones listed, 82% were seen once. Sequenced sample: PBMCs. Receptor source: a woman aged 40 to 50 in good health and CMV-seronegative.

The gene calls are TRBV7-2 and TRBJ1-1; the D is unclear. Germline-derived CDR1 and CDR2 are SGHTA and FQGNSA. Trimming left V 1 base short and J 6 bases short, with 12 bases between. The CDR3 sequence is 14 residues long. CDR3 protein: CASSLVWGGSEAFF. The CDR3 DNA follows: TGTGCCAGCAGCTTAGTTTGGGGAGGGTCTGAAGCTTTCTTT.

This sequence joins TRBV7-2 and TRBJ2-7; 7 nucleotides agree with TRBD2. J gave up 11 bases and V 5 bases, and 6 bases lay outside the gene matches. CDR1 SGHTA and CDR2 FQGNSA come from the germline V gene. The CDR3 covers 11 residues. In nucleotides, the CDR3 is TGTGCCAGCAGCGACGGGGGGTTGGAGTACTTC. Its protein product is CASSDGGLEYF.

This clone appeared a single time. The chain links TRBV5-1 to TRBJ2-1, with 11 nucleotides matching TRBD2. CDR3 length: 14 residues. Germline V gives CDR1 SGHRS, CDR2 YFSETQ. V shed 2 bases and J 8 bases; nucleotides not matched to a gene: 3. Written as DNA, the CDR3 is TGCGCCAGCAGCTTATTAGCGGGGGGGCATGAGCAGTTCTTC. Its translation: CASSLLAGGHEQFF.

The chain has TRBV25-1 and TRBJ1-1, with TRBD1 as a possible D gene (5 bases). Germline lookup yields CDR1 MGHDK and CDR2 SYGVNS. V was pared by 6 bases and J by 1 base, with 15 bases between. The CDR3 has 15 amino acids. The CDR3 sequence is CASSVKGHGNTEAFF. The CDR3 coding sequence is TGTGCCAGCAGCGTCAAGGGGCACGGGAACACTGAAGCTTTCTTT.

Of note for this clone: Different DNA sequences within this sample yield the same CDR3. J is TRBJ2-5 and V is TRBV30; D is unresolved. The ends were cut back, 1 base at V and 4 bases at J, with 4 bases in the middle. This CDR3 is built from 11 residues. CDR1 is GTSNPN, CDR2 SVGIG, per germline (reference sequence). CDR3: CAWSGGETQYF. The CDR3 nucleotides are TGTGCCTGGAGTGGAGGAGAGACCCAGTACTTC.

The chain carries TRBV5-5 and TRBJ2-1; D unclear. CDR1 and CDR2 (germline): SGHKS, YYEKEE (reference sequence). This CDR3 comprises 13 residues. V gave up 4 bases and J gave up 6 bases, with 11 bases separating them. CDR3 amino acids: CASSHKPGNEQFF. The CDR3 DNA follows: TGTGCCAGCAGCCACAAACCGGGCAATGAGCAGTTCTTC.

The chain couples TRBV27 to TRBJ1-5; no clear D. Germline values: CDR1 MNHEY, CDR2 SMNVEV (reference sequence). The CDR3 is 10 residues long. Trimming removed 7 bases at V and 10 bases at J, with 8 bases between. This CDR3 reads CASTQIPQHF. The CDR3 DNA reads TGTGCCAGCACCCAAATTCCCCAGCATTTT.

The chain couples TRBV19 to TRBJ1-3; D unresolved. From germline, CDR1 is LNHDA and CDR2 SQIVND (reference sequence). This CDR3 spans 14 amino acids. Trimming removed 5 bases at V and 2 bases at J, with 10 bases between. The CDR3 region has the DNA TGTGCCAGTAGTTGGACGGGGACTGGAAACACCATATATTTT. This gives the protein CASSWTGTGNTIYF.

This chain connects TRBV7-2 to TRBJ2-3; 8 bases match TRBD2. The CDR3 is 16 amino acids. Germline V CDR1 and CDR2: SGHTA, FQGNSA. Unmatched junction bases numbered 6, after V lost 2 bases and J lost 2 bases. The CDR3 reads CASSLWVGGATDTQYF. The CDR3 DNA reads TGTGCCAGCAGCTTATGGGTCGGGGGGGCCACAGATACGCAGTATTTT. Full variable domain (remainder filled in from reference TRBV7-2 and TRBJ2-3): GAGVSQSPSNKVTEKGKDVELRCDPISGHTALYWYRQSLGQGLEFLIYFQGNSAPDKSGLPSDRFSAERTGGSVSTLTIQRTQQEDSAVYLCASSLWVGGATDTQYFGPGTRLTVL.

Note on this clone: Its ends do not fully match the called genes, so a read error is possible. This chain joins TRBV9 and TRBJ1-1, with D perhaps matching TRBD1 (6 bases). Germline CDR1 is SGDLS and CDR2 is YYNGEE. This CDR3 comprises 14 residues. The CDR3 region is CASSGTDWSTEALF. The CDR3 DNA reads TGTGCCAGCAGCGGGACAGATTGGTCCACTGAAGCTCTCTTT.

For the CDR3, the DNA is TGTGCCAGCAGTGAAGGTCCCACCGGGGGGACCCAGTACTTC. Translating gives CASSEGPTGGTQYF. This chain joins TRBV2 and TRBJ2-5; D is perhaps TRBD2 (6 bases). V was cut by 1 base and J by 7 bases, with 13 bases left in between. Germline loops: CDR1 SNHLY, CDR2 FYNNEI. There are 14 residues in the CDR3.

The chain has TRBV23-1 and TRBJ1-2; no clear D. TRBV23-1 is labeled an ORF, and its function is uncertain. Trimming took 0 bases from V and 4 from J, leaving 12 bases between them. There are 15 residues in the CDR3. CDR3 bases: TGCGCCAGCAGTCAATCGGAGGAGGGCCCCTATGGCTACACCTTC. Translated, it gives CASSQSEEGPYGYTF.

This clone was seen a handful of times. The rearrangement joins TRBV4-3 to TRBJ1-1; 7 bases fit TRBD1. The ends lost 3 bases at V and 0 bases at J; junction bases unmatched: 4. This CDR3 has 15 residues. The germline V gene has CDR1 LGHNA and CDR2 YSLEER. CDR3 loop: CASSQKTGLNTEAFF. The CDR3 DNA sequence: TGCGCCAGCAGCCAGAAGACAGGGCTGAACACTGAAGCTTTCTTT.

CDR3 in DNA: TGTGCCTGGAGTTTCCGGGACAGGAGTTACGCCGAGCAGTACTTC. Amino acid sequence: CAWSFRDRSYAEQYF. V usage is TRBV30 and J usage is TRBJ2-7, with 8 nucleotides matching TRBD1. Germline lookup yields CDR1 GTSNPN and CDR2 SVGIG (reference sequence). The CDR3 loop spans 15 amino acids. V shed 2 bases and J 6 bases; nucleotides not matched to a gene: 12. The whole variable domain, filled in from reference TRBV30 and TRBJ2-7, reads SQTIHQWPATLVQPVGSPLSLECTVEGTSNPNLYWYRQAAGRGLQLLFYSVGIGQISSEVPQNLSASRPQDRQFILSSKKLLLSDSGFYLCAWSFRDRSYAEQYFGPGTRLTVT.

The V gene is TRBV4-1, the J gene TRBJ1-6, with TRBD1 identical over 8 bases. This CDR3 spans 18 amino acids. The ends lost 4 bases at V and 0 bases at J; junction bases unmatched: 8. Germline CDR1 reads MGHRA; CDR2 reads YSYEKL. The CDR3 loop is CASSLVDRGSSYNSPLHF. The CDR3 coding sequence is TGCGCCAGCAGCCTCGTCGACAGGGGAAGCTCCTATAATTCACCCCTCCACTTT.

The chain is built from TRBV7-9 and TRBJ2-2; D is unclear. V lost 4 bases to trimming and J lost 9 bases, with 15 bases between them. Germline assignment: CDR1 SEHNR and CDR2 FQNEAQ (reference sequence). The CDR3 has 14 residues. CDR3 protein: CASSSSIGLRELFF. DNA of the CDR3: TGTGCCAGCAGCTCATCGATTGGCCTCCGGGAGCTGTTTTTT. The variable domain in full, with the rest retrieved from reference TRBV7-9 and TRBJ2-2, is DTGVSQNPRHKITKRGQNVTFRCDPISEHNRLYWYRQTLGQGPEFLTYFQNEAQLEKSRLLSDRFSAERPKGSFSTLEIQRTEQGDSAMYLCASSSSIGLRELFFGEGSRLTVL.

About this clone itself: The junction shows a germline mismatch at one end, possibly a read error. The J gene is TRBJ2-1, the V gene TRBV5-1; perhaps TRBD2 as D (6 bases). The CDR3 sequence is 17 residues long. Germline CDR1 reads SGHRS; CDR2 reads YFSETQ. The chain's CDR3 is CASSLAGVGSSYNEQLF. The CDR3 bases are TGCGCCAGCAGCTTGGCGGGAGTGGGGAGCTCCTACAATGAGCAGCTCTTC.

With regard to this clone: The germline gene is not matched at one end of the junction; a read error may be the cause. This chain joins TRBV5-1 and TRBJ2-1; TRBD1 matches 9 bases. The CDR3 consists of 16 residues. Germline CDR1 is SGHRS and CDR2 is YFSETQ. In DNA, the CDR3 is TGCGCCAGCAGCCTCACCGGGACAGGGTCCTTCAATGAGCAGTTCTTC. Its translation: CASSLTGTGSFNEQFF.

The rearrangement joins TRBV2 to TRBJ2-7; 7 nucleotides match TRBD1. Germline CDR1 reads SNHLY; CDR2 reads FYNNEI. The CDR3 runs to 14 residues. V dropped 6 bases and J dropped 0; count of bases not matched to a gene: 5. This chain's CDR3 is CASRQDRSSYEQYF. CDR3 nucleotide sequence: TGTGCCAGCAGACAGGACAGGAGCTCCTACGAGCAGTACTTC.

This rearrangement joins TRBV28 to TRBJ2-1, with 11 bases matching TRBD1. J gave up 8 bases and V 6 bases, and 12 bases lay outside the gene matches. CDR1 and CDR2 (germline): MDHEN, SYDVKM. This CDR3 comprises 16 residues. The CDR3 sequence: CASRSFGQGAFDEQFF. In nucleotides, the CDR3 is TGTGCCAGCAGATCTTTCGGACAGGGGGCTTTTGATGAGCAGTTCTTC.

The CDR3 DNA reads as TGTGCCAGTGCGGCAAGCGGGGGATACGAGCAGTACTTC. This encodes CASAASGGYEQYF. This rearrangement joins TRBV19 to TRBJ2-7, with 8 bases fitting TRBD2. J gave up 4 bases and V 8 bases, and 7 bases lay outside the gene matches. CDR1 LNHDA and CDR2 SQIVND come from the germline V gene (reference sequence). This CDR3 is 13 amino acids long.

The DNA of the CDR3 is TGTGCCGGAACACGGGACAGCAATTCACCCCTCCACTTT. Its translation is CAGTRDSNSPLHF. This chain uses TRBV7-2 with TRBJ1-6; 7 nucleotides agree with TRBD1. This CDR3 region has 13 residues. The junction had 8 bases not matched to a gene; V was cut back by 11 bases and J by 7 bases. Germline-derived CDR1 and CDR2 are SGHTA and FQGNSA.

V is TRBV7-2 and J is TRBJ1-5; 10 nucleotides agree with TRBD1. The CDR3 contains 17 residues. Per germline, CDR1 SGHTA and CDR2 FQGNSA. V was pared by 6 bases and J by 7 bases, with 15 bases of the junction left unmatched. The CDR3 DNA reads TGTGCCAGCAGTCCGGGACAGGGGCTAGTTTTGGGACAGCCCCAGCATTTT. Translated, it gives CASSPGQGLVLGQPQHF.

This chain connects TRBV2 to TRBJ1-5, with a possible D match to TRBD1 (6 bases). CDR3 size: 13 residues. Germline CDR1 is SNHLY and CDR2 is FYNNEI. V gave up 6 bases and J gave up 5 bases, with 11 bases separating them. The CDR3 DNA reads TGTGCCAGCAGGGCAGGGGTCCATCAGCCCCAGCATTTT. Translated: CASRAGVHQPQHF. Looking up the rest from reference TRBV2 and TRBJ1-5 gives the full variable domain: EPEVTQTPSHQVTQMGQEVILRCVPISNHLYFYWYRQILGQKVEFLVSFYNNEISEKSEIFDDQFSVERPDGSNFTLKIRSTKLEDSAMYFCASRAGVHQPQHFGDGTRLSIL.

This rearrangement joins TRBV15 to TRBJ2-5; 14 nucleotides align to TRBD2. The CDR3 has 16 amino acids. Per the germline V gene, CDR1 is LNHNV and CDR2 is YYDKDF (reference sequence). With 3 bases clipped from V and 4 bases from J, the junction kept 4 bases outside the gene matches. The chain's CDR3 is CATSSGGTSGGETQYF. CDR3 DNA: TGTGCCACCAGCAGCGGGGGGACTAGCGGGGGAGAGACCCAGTACTTC.

V and J are TRBV19 and TRBJ2-1; D perhaps matches TRBD1 (5 bases). The CDR3 is 15 amino acids. Germline V gives CDR1 LNHDA, CDR2 SQIVND (reference sequence). V was clipped by 9 bases and J by 0 bases, with 15 bases between them. This CDR3 reads CASGQGSDSYNEQFF. In DNA form, the CDR3 reads TGTGCCAGCGGTCAGGGTTCCGACTCCTACAATGAGCAGTTCTTC.

J is TRBJ2-1 and V is TRBV7-6, with D tentatively TRBD1 (6 bases). The CDR3 has 12 amino acids. With 2 bases removed from V and 10 bases from J, the gap between germline ends came to 9 bases. Germline V lookup: CDR1 SGHVS, CDR2 FNYEAQ. CDR3: CASSLNRAEQFF. The DNA for the CDR3 is TGTGCCAGCAGCTTAAACAGGGCGGAGCAGTTCTTC.

As for this clone: Other DNA sequences of this sample code for an identical CDR3. The chain links TRBV18 to TRBJ2-7; TRBD1 agrees at 10 bases. The J segment lost 2 bases and the V segment lost 3 bases, leaving 1 base of the junction unmatched. This CDR3 region has 14 residues. Germline lookup yields CDR1 KGHSH and CDR2 LQKENI. This CDR3 is CASSPGQGPYEQYF. CDR3 coding DNA: TGTGCCAGCTCACCGGGACAGGGGCCCTACGAGCAGTACTTC.